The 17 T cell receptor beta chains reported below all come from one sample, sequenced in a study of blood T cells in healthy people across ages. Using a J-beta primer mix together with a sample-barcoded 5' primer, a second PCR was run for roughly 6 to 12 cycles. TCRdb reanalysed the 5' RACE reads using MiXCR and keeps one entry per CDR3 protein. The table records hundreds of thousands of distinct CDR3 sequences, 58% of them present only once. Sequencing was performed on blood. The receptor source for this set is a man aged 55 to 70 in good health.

CDR3 DNA sequence: TGTGCCAGCAGTATCCGACTAGCCTCCCAAGAGACCCAGTACTTC. Residues: CASSIRLASQETQYF. The chain is built from TRBV6-2 or TRBV6-3 and TRBJ2-5; TRBD2 aligns across 7 bases. V dropped 5 bases and J dropped 1; count of bases not matched to a gene: 7. Germline values: CDR1 MNHEY, CDR2 SVGEGT. CDR3 size: 15 residues.

The CDR3 region has the DNA TGCAGTGCTAGAGATCCGACAGATCAAGAGACCCAGTACTTC. This translates into CSARDPTDQETQYF. V is TRBV20-1 and J is TRBJ2-5; D is perhaps TRBD1 (5 bases). From germline, CDR1 is DFQATT and CDR2 SNEGSKA (reference sequence). The CDR3 sequence is 14 residues long. Trimming removed 0 bases from V and 2 bases from J, with 10 bases in between.

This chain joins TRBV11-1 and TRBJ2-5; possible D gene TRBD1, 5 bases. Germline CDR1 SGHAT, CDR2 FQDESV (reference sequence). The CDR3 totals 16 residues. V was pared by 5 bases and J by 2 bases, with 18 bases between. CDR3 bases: TGTGCCAGCAGCCCTCAACGACAGCTGACACAAGAGACCCAGTACTTC. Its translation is CASSPQRQLTQETQYF.

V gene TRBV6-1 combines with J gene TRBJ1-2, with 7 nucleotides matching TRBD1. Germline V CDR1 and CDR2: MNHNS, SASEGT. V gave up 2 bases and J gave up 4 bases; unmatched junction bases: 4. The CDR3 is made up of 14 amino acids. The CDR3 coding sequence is TGTGCCAGCAGTGAATCGGCAGGGGGCTATGGCTACACCTTC. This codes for CASSESAGGYGYTF.

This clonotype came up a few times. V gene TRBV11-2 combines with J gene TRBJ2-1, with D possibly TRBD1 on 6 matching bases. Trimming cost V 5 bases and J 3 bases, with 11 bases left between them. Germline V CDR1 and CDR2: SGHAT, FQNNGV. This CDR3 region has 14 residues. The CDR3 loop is CASSTQGIYNEQFF. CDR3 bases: TGTGCCAGCAGCACACAGGGAATCTACAATGAGCAGTTCTTC.

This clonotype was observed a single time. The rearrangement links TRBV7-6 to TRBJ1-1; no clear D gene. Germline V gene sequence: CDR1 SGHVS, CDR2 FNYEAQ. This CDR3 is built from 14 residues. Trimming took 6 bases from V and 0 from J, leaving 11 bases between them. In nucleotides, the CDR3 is TGTGCCAGCAGGGCAGCCCCCCTGAACACTGAAGCTTTCTTT. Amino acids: CASRAAPLNTEAFF. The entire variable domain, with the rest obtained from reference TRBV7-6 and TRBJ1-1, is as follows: GAGVSQSPRYKVTKRGQDVALRCDPISGHVSLYWYRQALGQGPEFLTYFNYEAQQDKSGLPNDRFSAERPEGSISTLTIQRTEQRDSAMYRCASRAAPLNTEAFFGQGTRLTVV.

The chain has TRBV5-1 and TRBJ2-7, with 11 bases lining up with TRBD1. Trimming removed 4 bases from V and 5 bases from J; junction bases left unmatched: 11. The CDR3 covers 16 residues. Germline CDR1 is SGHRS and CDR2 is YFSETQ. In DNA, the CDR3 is TGCGCCAGCAGCCTGAGCCTGGGACAGGGGGGCAACGAGCAGTACTTC. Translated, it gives CASSLSLGQGGNEQYF.

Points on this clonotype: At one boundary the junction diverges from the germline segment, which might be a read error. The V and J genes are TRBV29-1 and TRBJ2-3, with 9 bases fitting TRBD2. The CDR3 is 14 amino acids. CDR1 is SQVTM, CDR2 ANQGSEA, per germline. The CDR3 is CSVEGGTSRDTQYF. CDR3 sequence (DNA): TGCAGCGTTGAAGGGGGGACTAGCAGAGATACGCAGTATTTT.

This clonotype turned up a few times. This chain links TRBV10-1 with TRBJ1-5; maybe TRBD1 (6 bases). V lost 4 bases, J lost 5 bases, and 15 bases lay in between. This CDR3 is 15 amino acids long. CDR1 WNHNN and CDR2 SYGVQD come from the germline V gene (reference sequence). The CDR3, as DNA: TGCGCCAGCAGTGGGATGACCGGGGGGCATCAGCCCCAGCATTTT. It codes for CASSGMTGGHQPQHF.

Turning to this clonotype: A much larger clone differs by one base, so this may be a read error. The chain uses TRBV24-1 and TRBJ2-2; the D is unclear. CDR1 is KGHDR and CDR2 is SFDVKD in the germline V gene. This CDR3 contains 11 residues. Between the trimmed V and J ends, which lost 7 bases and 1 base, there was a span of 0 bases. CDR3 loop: CATRNTGELFF. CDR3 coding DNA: TGTGCCACCAGGAACACCGGGGAGCTGTTTTTT.

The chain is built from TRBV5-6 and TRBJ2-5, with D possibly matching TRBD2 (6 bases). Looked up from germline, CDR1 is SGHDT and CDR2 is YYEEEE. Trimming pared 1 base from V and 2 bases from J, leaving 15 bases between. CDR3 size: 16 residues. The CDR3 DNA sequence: TGTGCCAGCAGCTTGTTCGGGGGTTTGGATCAAGAGACCCAGTACTTC. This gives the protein CASSLFGGLDQETQYF. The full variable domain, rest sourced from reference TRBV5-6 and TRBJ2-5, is DAGVTQSPTHLIKTRGQQVTLRCSPKSGHDTVSWYQQALGQGPQFIFQYYEEEERQRGNFPDRFSGHQFPNYSSELNVNALLLGDSALYLCASSLFGGLDQETQYFGPGTRLLVL.

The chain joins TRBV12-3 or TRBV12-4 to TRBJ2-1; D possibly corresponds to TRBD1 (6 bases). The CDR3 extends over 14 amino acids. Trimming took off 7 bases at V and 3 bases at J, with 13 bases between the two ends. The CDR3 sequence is CASIQGSLYNEQFF. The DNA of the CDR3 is TGTGCCAGCATCCAGGGGTCCCTCTACAATGAGCAGTTCTTC.

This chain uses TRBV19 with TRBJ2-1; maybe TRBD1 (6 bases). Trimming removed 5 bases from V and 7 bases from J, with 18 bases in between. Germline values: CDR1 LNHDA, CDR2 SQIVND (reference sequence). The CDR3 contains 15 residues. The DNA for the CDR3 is TGTGCCAGTAGTGGCAGGGGAATTGGCTCAAATGAGCAGTTCTTC. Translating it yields CASSGRGIGSNEQFF. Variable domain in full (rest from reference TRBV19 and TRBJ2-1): DGGITQSPKYLFRKEGQNVTLSCEQNLNHDAMYWYRQDPGQGLRLIYYSQIVNDFQKGDIAEGYSVSREKKESFPLTVTSAQKNPTAFYLCASSGRGIGSNEQFFGPGTRLTVL.

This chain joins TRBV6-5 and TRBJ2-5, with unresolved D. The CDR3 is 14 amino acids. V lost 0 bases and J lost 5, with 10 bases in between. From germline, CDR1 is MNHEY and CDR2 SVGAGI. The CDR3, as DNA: TGTGCCAGCAGTTACTCGAACAGTCGGGAGACCCAGTACTTC. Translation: CASSYSNSRETQYF.

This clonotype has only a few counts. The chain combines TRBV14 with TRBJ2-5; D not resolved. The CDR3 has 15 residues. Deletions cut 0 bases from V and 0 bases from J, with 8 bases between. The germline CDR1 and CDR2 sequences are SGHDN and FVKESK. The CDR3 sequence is CASSQDVGYQETQYF. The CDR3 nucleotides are TGTGCCAGCAGCCAAGATGTCGGGTACCAAGAGACCCAGTACTTC. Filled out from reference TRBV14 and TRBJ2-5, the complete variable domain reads EAGVTQFPSHSVIEKGQTVTLRCDPISGHDNLYWYRRVMGKEIKFLLHFVKESKQDESGMPNNRFLAERTGGTYSTLKVQPAELEDSGVYFCASSQDVGYQETQYFGPGTRLLVL.

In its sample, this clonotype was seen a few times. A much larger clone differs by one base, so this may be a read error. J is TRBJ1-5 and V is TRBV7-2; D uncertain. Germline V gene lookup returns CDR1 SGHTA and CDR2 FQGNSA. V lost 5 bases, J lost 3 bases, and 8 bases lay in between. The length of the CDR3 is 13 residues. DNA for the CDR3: TGTGCCAGCAGCACCGGGCCCAATCAGCCCCAGCATTTT. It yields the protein CASSTGPNQPQHF.

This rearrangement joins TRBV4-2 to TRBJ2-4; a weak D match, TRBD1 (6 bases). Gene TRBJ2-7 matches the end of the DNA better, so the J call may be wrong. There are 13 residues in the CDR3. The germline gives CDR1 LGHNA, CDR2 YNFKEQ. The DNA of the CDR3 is TGTGCCAGCAGCCAGGGGGACACTTTCGAGCAGTACTTC. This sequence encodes CASSQGDTFEQYF.